The entry below describes one TCR beta chain. The V gene's germline CDR1 is SEHNR and CDR2 FQNEAQ (reference sequence). Trimming at V came to 5 bases and at J to 0 bases, leaving 4 bases not matched to a gene. This CDR3 is 16 amino acids long. Sequencing was performed with immunoSEQ multiplex PCR; in TCRdb, only in-frame clones are kept and a portion is missing. The sample shows around 450,000 clones, about 92% of them seen only once. These data belong to a study of Ad26.COV2.S vaccination and SARS-CoV-2 variants. Treatment defined: around 19 received Ad26.COV2.S at low or high dose, single or two shots; about 5 received placebo; per-sample allocation not given. Day 63 after the first injection of vaccine or placebo was the sampling time.

The rearrangement joins TRBV7-9 to TRBJ2-1; 10 bases agree with TRBD2. The receptor's source is a person between 18 and 65 years old who received the Ad26.COV2.S COVID-19 vaccine or a placebo. The starting material was peripheral blood, obtained in a trial of Ad26.COV2.S vaccine versus placebo. The CDR3 here is CASSPSSGSSYNEQFF. The CDR3 coding sequence is TGTGCCAGCAGCCCATCTAGCGGGAGCTCCTACAATGAGCAGTTCTTC.